Following are 10 T cell receptor beta chains from one sample sequenced in a study of beta chain features in type 1 diabetes. The isolated RNA, all of it, was reverse transcribed, so expressed TCRB transcripts were what got sequenced. Generated by immunoSEQ multiplex PCR, the TCRdb table keeps only in-frame clones and is missing some. This sample carries 250,000 to 350,000 clones, 13% to 15% of them seen once, and the ten largest clones take 0.017%. General study findings and limits: A moderate, significant TCRB CDR3 shortening appeared in type 1 diabetes across four CD4+ subsets.

Their recognized antigens are unknown. What was sequenced was naive CD4+ T cells from blood. The receptor set was obtained from a man aged 25-45 years with type 1 diabetes.

The V and J genes are TRBV6-1 and TRBJ2-1, with TRBD2 matching over 13 bases. Germline trimming cut 6 bases from V and 10 bases from J; bases unmatched to any gene: 9. The V gene's germline CDR1 is MNHNS and CDR2 SASEGT. CDR3 length: 15 amino acids. CDR3 residues: CASSVGLAGAQEQFF. The CDR3 coding sequence is TGTGCCAGCAGCGTCGGACTAGCGGGAGCTCAGGAGCAGTTCTTC.

This chain links TRBV9 with TRBJ1-1; TRBD1 matches 8 bases. The CDR3 sequence is 15 residues long. After removal of 0 bases from V and 1 base from J, the junction contained 2 bases not matched to a gene. In germline, CDR1 is SGDLS, CDR2 YYNGEE. This chain's CDR3 is CASSVGQGANTEAFF. CDR3 sequence (DNA): TGTGCCAGCAGCGTAGGCCAGGGGGCGAACACTGAAGCTTTCTTT. The complete variable domain, with remaining parts taken from reference TRBV9 and TRBJ1-1, reads DSGVTQTPKHLITATGQRVTLRCSPRSGDLSVYWYQQSLDQGLQFLIQYYNGEERAKGNILERFSAQQFPDLHSELNLSSLELGDSALYFCASSVGQGANTEAFFGQGTRLTVV.

CDR3 loop: CASSEGAGMGQPQHF. CDR3 coding DNA: TGTGCCAGCAGTGAAGGCGCAGGGATGGGCCAGCCCCAGCATTTT. This sequence joins TRBV6-1 and TRBJ1-5, with a tentative D call TRBD1 (5 bases). V was pared by 1 base and J by 7 bases, with 14 bases between. Germline lookup yields CDR1 MNHNS and CDR2 SASEGT. CDR3 length: 15 amino acids.

This chain joins TRBV10-3 and TRBJ2-7; 9 positions agree with TRBD2. The germline V gene has CDR1 ENHRY and CDR2 SYGVKD. J was trimmed by 4 bases and V by 0 bases; bases with no gene match: 4. The CDR3 has 15 residues. The CDR3 loop is CAISESSGSVYEQYF. CDR3 sequence (DNA): TGTGCCATCAGTGAGTCTAGCGGGAGCGTTTACGAGCAGTACTTC.

V and J are TRBV28 and TRBJ2-1; TRBD2 aligns across 9 bases. In germline, CDR1 is MDHEN, CDR2 SYDVKM. J lost 6 bases, V lost 5 bases, and 11 bases had no gene match. This CDR3 is built from 16 residues. CDR3 in amino acids: CASSQPHSGRINEQFF. CDR3 bases: TGTGCCAGCAGTCAACCTCATAGCGGGAGAATCAATGAGCAGTTCTTC.

The chain couples TRBV6-5 to TRBJ2-5, with no clear D. The CDR3 has 16 amino acids. V lost 2 bases and J 1 base, leaving 14 bases between the germline ends. CDR1 is MNHEY and CDR2 is SVGAGI in the germline V gene. The CDR3, as DNA: TGTGCCAGCAGTTACGGCGGTGCATCCGGCCAAGAGACCCAGTACTTC. This translates into CASSYGGASGQETQYF.

This clone appeared a few times. The chain has TRBV6-1 and TRBJ1-5, with a tentative D call TRBD1 (6 bases). V shed 8 bases and J shed 7 bases, with 12 bases lying between them. Germline CDR1 and CDR2: MNHNS and SASEGT. The length of the CDR3 is 12 residues. CDR3 in amino acids: CASQAQGQPQHF. DNA of the CDR3: TGTGCCAGCCAGGCCCAGGGGCAGCCCCAGCATTTT.

This clone has more than one count but fewer than ten. The chain carries TRBV5-1 and TRBJ2-1, with D possibly TRBD1 on 5 matching bases. The CDR3 extends over 13 amino acids. V shed 2 bases and J shed 6 bases, with 9 bases lying between them. The germline CDR1 and CDR2 sequences are SGHRS and YFSETQ. The CDR3 loop is CASSFQGGNEQFF. The CDR3 region has the DNA TGCGCCAGCAGCTTCCAGGGTGGCAATGAGCAGTTCTTC.

This clone was observed a handful of times. The chain is built from TRBV5-1 and TRBJ2-3; 7 bases align to TRBD2. Per the germline V gene, CDR1 is SGHRS and CDR2 is YFSETQ. The J segment lost 0 bases and the V segment lost 4 bases, leaving 8 bases of the junction unmatched. The length of the CDR3 is 16 residues. The CDR3: CASSRREGKSTDTQYF. The CDR3 coding sequence is TGCGCCAGCAGCCGCAGGGAGGGGAAAAGCACAGATACGCAGTATTTT.

In this sample, this clone turned up a few times. The chain combines TRBV18 with TRBJ1-1; D ambiguous. This CDR3 has 13 residues. V was pared by 2 bases and J by 8 bases, with 12 bases between. CDR1 and CDR2 (germline): KGHSH, LQKENI. The CDR3 DNA sequence: TGTGCCAGCTCACCAAGGGAAGAGGGAGAAGCTTTCTTT. Its translation: CASSPREEGEAFF.